This T cell receptor beta chain originates from a study of T cell repertoires in cytomegalovirus infection. For the study at large: Matching HLA type and CMV infection were both indicated by public TCR beta signatures.

For this clonotype: Its target is not known.

TCRdb reanalysed the reads using MiXCR and keeps one entry per CDR3 protein. The sample has nearly 700,000 distinct CDR3 sequences, approximately 33% seen once. The V and J ends lost 0 bases and 5 bases respectively, with 10 bases between them. The CDR3 runs to 14 residues. Germline V gene lookup returns CDR1 MNHNS and CDR2 SASEGT. The clonotype originates from a human donor in good health (CMV status not recorded). Some clones in this sample may be carry-over from other donors' samples. V is TRBV6-1 and J is TRBJ1-1; TRBD1 is a possible D gene (5 bases). Source: cultured PBMCs, taken from culture after CMV antigen stimulation. CDR3 amino acids: CASSEAGVMTEAFF. DNA of the CDR3: TGTGCCAGCAGTGAAGCGGGGGTTATGACTGAAGCTTTCTTT.